The 15 T cell receptor beta chains below were found in one sample sequenced in a study of graft-versus-host responses after intestinal transplantation. These TCRs are of unknown antigen specificity. Sequencing was performed with immunoSEQ multiplex PCR; in TCRdb, only in-frame clones are kept and a portion is missing. The profile covers about 120,000 clones, with approximately 90% appearing a single time and roughly 0.24% taken by the ten largest. Sequenced material: unstimulated CD4+ T cells sorted from spleen or lymph node cells, taken before transplant. Receptor source: a human donor who was the organ donor for an intestinal transplant.

The CDR3 nucleotides read TGTGCCAGCAGTTTACGACTGAAAAGGGAGACCCAGTACTTC. This translates into CASSLRLKRETQYF. The chain uses TRBV28 and TRBJ2-5; D is ambiguous. Germline-derived CDR1 and CDR2 are MDHEN and SYDVKM. The CDR3 is 14 amino acids. Trimming stripped 2 bases from V and 5 bases from J, with 12 bases between.

The chain recombines TRBV6-1 with TRBJ1-1, with TRBD1 matching 8 bases. CDR1 MNHNS and CDR2 SASEGT come from the germline V gene. J lost 1 base, V lost 8 bases, and 6 bases had no gene match. The CDR3 extends over 14 amino acids. DNA of the CDR3: TGTGCCAGCCCACGGACAGGGCAGAACACTGAAGCTTTCTTT. As protein: CASPRTGQNTEAFF.

This clone was recorded a few times. V and J are TRBV9 and TRBJ2-1; 9 nucleotides agree with TRBD2. With V trimmed by 0 bases and J by 2 bases, 0 bases remained unmatched. From germline, CDR1 is SGDLS and CDR2 YYNGEE. This CDR3 has 15 amino acids. This CDR3 reads CASSVGTSAYNEQFF. Here the CDR3 DNA reads TGTGCCAGCAGCGTAGGGACTAGCGCCTACAATGAGCAGTTCTTC. Complete variable domain (other parts from reference TRBV9 and TRBJ2-1): DSGVTQTPKHLITATGQRVTLRCSPRSGDLSVYWYQQSLDQGLQFLIQYYNGEERAKGNILERFSAQQFPDLHSELNLSSLELGDSALYFCASSVGTSAYNEQFFGPGTRLTVL.

The chain recombines TRBV11-2 with TRBJ2-7, with 7 positions matching TRBD1. The CDR3 length is 15 residues. The V gene end was trimmed by 4 bases and the J gene end by 1 base; junction bases not matched to a gene: 7. In germline, CDR1 is SGHAT, CDR2 FQNNGV. The CDR3: CASSSTGTASYEQYF. The CDR3 nucleotides read TGTGCCAGCAGCTCGACCGGGACAGCGTCCTACGAGCAGTACTTC.

The V gene is TRBV11-2, the J gene TRBJ2-5; no definite D call. The CDR3 is made up of 14 amino acids. Germline V gene data show CDR1 as SGHAT and CDR2 as FQNNGV. V was cut by 1 base and J by 2 bases, with 8 bases left in between. The CDR3 nucleotides are TGTGCCAGCAGCTTAGGTTCTCTACAAGAGACCCAGTACTTC. Its protein product is CASSLGSLQETQYF.

This chain links TRBV29-1 with TRBJ2-1; no definite D call. V was cut by 6 bases and J by 12 bases, with 12 bases left in between. Looked up from germline, CDR1 is SQVTM and CDR2 is ANQGSEA. The CDR3 totals 10 residues. The CDR3 loop reads CSVRSARQFF. The CDR3 region has the DNA TGCAGCGTACGGTCGGCAAGGCAGTTCTTC.

The V call is TRBV11-2, the J call TRBJ2-1; weak D call: TRBD1 (6 bases). This CDR3 has 12 amino acids. CDR1 and CDR2 from the germline V gene are SGHAT and FQNNGV. The V end was cut by 0 bases, the J end by 9 bases, with 6 bases between. This CDR3 reads CASSLEQGEQFF. The CDR3 DNA is TGTGCCAGCAGCTTAGAACAGGGTGAGCAGTTCTTC.

In DNA form, the CDR3 reads TGTGCCAGCAGCTTAGCGTTGTTAGCGGCAATGGGAGAGACCCAGTACTTC. Translation gives CASSLALLAAMGETQYF. J is TRBJ2-5 and V is TRBV7-2; TRBD2 might be the D (6 bases). This CDR3 is 17 amino acids long. V was shortened by 0 bases and J by 4 bases, with 18 bases between the two germline ends. CDR1 is SGHTA and CDR2 is FQGNSA in the germline V gene. Filled out from reference TRBV7-2 and TRBJ2-5, the complete variable domain reads GAGVSQSPSNKVTEKGKDVELRCDPISGHTALYWYRQSLGQGLEFLIYFQGNSAPDKSGLPSDRFSAERTGGSVSTLTIQRTQQEDSAVYLCASSLALLAAMGETQYFGPGTRLLVL.

The count of this clone is one. The chain joins TRBV19 to TRBJ2-6, with 14 bases aligning to TRBD2. Germline CDR1 LNHDA, CDR2 SQIVND (reference sequence). The CDR3 covers 18 residues. V gave up 3 bases and J gave up 3 bases; unmatched junction bases: 4. The CDR3: CASSMGLAGVDGANVLTF. DNA for the CDR3: TGTGCCAGTAGTATGGGACTAGCGGGAGTAGATGGGGCCAACGTCCTGACTTTC.

The rearrangement joins TRBV7-2 to TRBJ2-7, with TRBD2 matching over 13 bases. The ends lost 5 bases at V and 5 bases at J; junction bases unmatched: 9. This CDR3 region has 16 residues. Germline-derived CDR1 and CDR2 are SGHTA and FQGNSA. CDR3 region: CASSPVLAGGLNEQYF. In nucleotides, the CDR3 is TGTGCCAGCAGCCCGGTACTAGCGGGAGGGTTGAACGAGCAGTACTTC. Full variable domain (outside the CDR3, taken from reference TRBV7-2 and TRBJ2-7): GAGVSQSPSNKVTEKGKDVELRCDPISGHTALYWYRQSLGQGLEFLIYFQGNSAPDKSGLPSDRFSAERTGGSVSTLTIQRTQQEDSAVYLCASSPVLAGGLNEQYFGPGTRLTVT.

The J gene is TRBJ1-5, the V gene TRBV27; D gene unclear. The germline V gene has CDR1 MNHEY and CDR2 SMNVEV (reference sequence). V was clipped by 0 bases and J by 4 bases, with 10 bases between them. The CDR3 is 15 amino acids. The CDR3 sequence is CASSLSAVRNQPQHF. For the CDR3, the DNA is TGTGCCAGCAGTTTATCTGCGGTGAGGAATCAGCCCCAGCATTTT.

This chain connects TRBV7-9 to TRBJ2-1, with 12 bases matching TRBD1. There are 15 residues in the CDR3. V shed 4 bases and J 7 bases; nucleotides not matched to a gene: 5. The germline V gene has CDR1 SEHNR and CDR2 FQNEAQ (reference sequence). The CDR3 DNA reads as TGTGCCAGCAGCTCACCGGGACAGGGGGCGAATGAGCAGTTCTTC. Protein sequence: CASSSPGQGANEQFF.

The J gene is TRBJ2-2, the V gene TRBV7-2; 11 bases fit TRBD2. The V gene end was trimmed by 1 base and the J gene end by 8 bases; junction bases not matched to a gene: 12. Germline-derived CDR1 and CDR2 are SGHTA and FQGNSA. The CDR3 has 18 amino acids. DNA of the CDR3: TGTGCCAGCAGCTTAGGGGTCGGCCTAGCGGGAGGTTTGGGGGAGCTGTTTTTT. It specifies CASSLGVGLAGGLGELFF.

DNA of the CDR3: TGTGCCAGCAGCTTACAGGGGTACGACGAGCAGTACTTC. This sequence encodes CASSLQGYDEQYF. The V call is TRBV7-9, the J call TRBJ2-7, with a tentative D call TRBD1 (6 bases). The CDR3 length is 13 residues. Looked up from germline, CDR1 is SEHNR and CDR2 is FQNEAQ (reference sequence). V was trimmed by 2 bases and J by 5 bases, leaving 10 bases between them.

The J gene is TRBJ2-3, the V gene TRBV5-1, with TRBD1 identical over 10 bases. Germline-derived CDR1 and CDR2 are SGHRS and YFSETQ. With V trimmed by 4 bases and J by 2 bases, 1 base remained unmatched. The length of the CDR3 is 14 residues. The CDR3 spells CASSGTGDTDTQYF. The CDR3 DNA reads TGCGCCAGCAGCGGGACAGGGGACACAGATACGCAGTATTTT.